The 31 T cell receptor beta chains below were found in one sample sequenced in a study of blood T cells in healthy people across ages. Sample-barcoded 5' priming and a J-beta primer mix drove a second PCR of roughly 7 to 11 cycles. TCRdb itself ran the 5' RACE reads through MiXCR, one entry per CDR3 protein. The repertoire holds hundreds of thousands of distinct CDR3 sequences, with 49% as singletons. Sequenced sample: blood. These receptors all come from a woman aged 60-75 years in good health.

A note on this clonotype: A much larger clone differs by one base, so this may be a read error. The chain uses TRBV29-1 and TRBJ2-5, with 12 bases identical to TRBD2. The CDR3 has 15 residues. Germline V gene lookup returns CDR1 SQVTM and CDR2 ANQGSEA. The CDR3 loop reads CNVPTSGSPQETQYF. The CDR3 bases are TGCAACGTTCCGACTAGCGGGAGTCCCCAAGAGACCCAGTACTTC.

V gene TRBV9 combines with J gene TRBJ2-1; perhaps TRBD2 as D (6 bases). CDR3 length: 16 amino acids. Trimming removed 3 bases at V and 3 bases at J, with 16 bases between. The germline V gene has CDR1 SGDLS and CDR2 YYNGEE. The CDR3 bases are TGTGCCAGCAGCGGGGGCGGGGCTAGCGTCTACAATGAGCAGTTCTTC. Residues: CASSGGGASVYNEQFF.

In its sample, this clonotype was seen a few times. The CDR3 protein is CSVVLLGSAYNEQFF. DNA for the CDR3: TGCAGCGTTGTTCTCCTGGGCAGCGCCTACAATGAGCAGTTCTTC. The rearrangement links TRBV29-1 to TRBJ2-1; D remains unclear. V gave up 4 bases and J gave up 2 bases, with 15 bases separating them. CDR3 length: 15 residues. Germline CDR1 reads SQVTM; CDR2 reads ANQGSEA.

This chain links TRBV20-1 with TRBJ1-5, with TRBD1 matching 9 bases. CDR3 length equals 14 residues. Looked up from germline, CDR1 is DFQATT and CDR2 is SNEGSKA (reference sequence). V gave up 5 bases and J gave up 7 bases; unmatched junction bases: 9. The CDR3 DNA follows: TGCAGTGCTCGGGACAGGGCAGGAAGCCAGCCCCAGCATTTT. This encodes CSARDRAGSQPQHF.

This chain links TRBV7-2 with TRBJ2-7; a weak D match, TRBD2 (5 bases). Germline V CDR1 and CDR2: SGHTA, FQGNSA. V lost 3 bases and J 12 bases, leaving 18 bases between the germline ends. The CDR3 is 13 amino acids. The CDR3 spells CASSFRDQETRYF. The CDR3 coding sequence is TGTGCCAGCAGCTTCCGGGATCAAGAGACCCGGTACTTC.

V usage is TRBV20-1 and J usage is TRBJ1-2; no reliable D call. The CDR3 covers 13 residues. Deletions cut 1 base from V and 5 bases from J, with 11 bases between. Germline V lookup: CDR1 DFQATT, CDR2 SNEGSKA (reference sequence). The CDR3 is CSARAGRSYGYTF. CDR3 nucleotides: TGCAGTGCTAGAGCCGGCAGAAGTTATGGCTACACCTTC.

In this sample, this clonotype turned up a few times. The chain combines TRBV7-9 with TRBJ2-7, with TRBD1 matching over 7 bases. Per the germline V gene, CDR1 is SEHNR and CDR2 is FQNEAQ (reference sequence). The length of the CDR3 is 14 residues. With V trimmed by 5 bases and J by 3 bases, 7 bases remained unmatched. The CDR3 region has the DNA TGTGCCAGCAGCCCCACGGGACAGAGCTACGAGCAGTACTTC. Residues: CASSPTGQSYEQYF.

This clonotype was picked up one time. The chain employs TRBV4-3 and TRBJ2-1, with a weak D call TRBD1 (5 bases). This CDR3 contains 14 residues. CDR1 is LGHNA, CDR2 YSLEER, per germline. V lost 1 base and J lost 6, with 10 bases in between. Here the CDR3 DNA reads TGCGCCAGCAGCCAAGGGACACTTAGCAATGAGCAGTTCTTC. Translating gives CASSQGTLSNEQFF.

As regards this clonotype: Mismatch with germline at one junction end may stem from a read error. J is TRBJ2-6 and V is TRBV27; D could derive from TRBD1 or TRBD2 (5 bases each). There are 15 residues in the CDR3. Looked up from germline, CDR1 is MNHEY and CDR2 is SMNVEV (reference sequence). CDR3 DNA: TGTGCCAGCAGTTTTACGCGGACCGGGGCCAGCGTCCTGACTTTC. This gives the protein CASSFTRTGASVLTF.

V and J are TRBV20-1 and TRBJ2-7; 9 bases agree with TRBD2. Germline values: CDR1 DFQATT, CDR2 SNEGSKA (reference sequence). The V and J ends lost 0 bases and 4 bases, in that order; junction bases with no gene match: 10. The CDR3 contains 16 residues. DNA of the CDR3: TGCAGTGCTAGAGATCCTAAGGGCGGGAGGGGATACGAGCAGTACTTC. It yields the protein CSARDPKGGRGYEQYF.

CDR3 region: CASRGGTANTGELFF. The CDR3 region has the DNA TGTGCCAGCAGAGGCGGGACAGCGAACACCGGGGAGCTGTTTTTT. The chain employs TRBV12-3 or TRBV12-4 and TRBJ2-2; perhaps TRBD1 as D (7 bases). Trimming took 6 bases from V and 0 from J, leaving 11 bases between them. The CDR3 runs 15 residues.

This clonotype has just a few counts. The chain has TRBV18 and TRBJ1-4; 10 positions agree with TRBD1. The CDR3 contains 17 residues. Looked up from germline, CDR1 is KGHSH and CDR2 is LQKENI. The V gene end was trimmed by 4 bases and the J gene end by 0 bases; junction bases not matched to a gene: 5. The CDR3 here is CASSRPGTGATNEKLFF. The CDR3, as DNA: TGTGCCAGCTCACGACCCGGGACAGGGGCAACTAATGAAAAACTGTTTTTT.

The chain couples TRBV9 to TRBJ2-6; D possibly corresponds to TRBD2 (5 bases). CDR1 and CDR2 from the germline V gene are SGDLS and YYNGEE. The CDR3 runs 17 residues. V lost 3 bases to trimming and J lost 3 bases, with 16 bases between them. CDR3 DNA: TGTGCCAGCAGCGCCCGGGGTTCTCAATTTGGGGCCAACGTCCTGACTTTC. This codes for CASSARGSQFGANVLTF.

This clonotype was counted a few times. The chain recombines TRBV10-3 with TRBJ1-5; TRBD1 might be the D (5 bases). V lost 4 bases and J 0 bases, leaving 7 bases between the germline ends. This CDR3 has 14 residues. Germline-derived CDR1 and CDR2 are ENHRY and SYGVKD. Written as DNA, the CDR3 is TGTGCCATCAGTGGGGACGGTAGCAATCAGCCCCAGCATTTT. It yields the protein CAISGDGSNQPQHF.

The chain combines TRBV11-2 with TRBJ2-7; TRBD1 matches 9 bases. The CDR3 runs 15 residues. Per the germline V gene, CDR1 is SGHAT and CDR2 is FQNNGV. Trimming at V came to 4 bases and at J to 7 bases, leaving 11 bases not matched to a gene. The CDR3 is CASSSPRDRVPEQYF. CDR3 coding DNA: TGTGCCAGCAGCTCCCCCCGGGACAGGGTTCCTGAGCAGTACTTC.

There are a few counts of this clonotype. V usage is TRBV11-1 and J usage is TRBJ2-3; D may be TRBD1 (6 bases). The V and J ends lost 6 bases and 1 base respectively, with 14 bases between them. This CDR3 spans 15 amino acids. The germline CDR1 and CDR2 sequences are SGHAT and FQDESV (reference sequence). CDR3: CASSPKQGGTDTQYF. The CDR3 nucleotides read TGTGCCAGCAGTCCGAAACAGGGAGGCACAGATACGCAGTATTTT.

This clonotype was counted a few times. This chain joins TRBV7-8 and TRBJ2-1; 8 bases agree with TRBD2. V dropped 5 bases and J dropped 4; count of bases not matched to a gene: 10. This CDR3 is built from 16 residues. CDR1 and CDR2 (germline): SGHVS, FQNEAQ. The CDR3 bases are TGTGCCAGCAGCACGTTACCGGGACTAGGGTACAATGAGCAGTTCTTC. Residues: CASSTLPGLGYNEQFF. The full variable domain, in which reference TRBV7-8 and TRBJ2-1 provide the parts outside the CDR3, is GAGVSQSPRYKVAKRGQDVALRCDPISGHVSLFWYQQALGQGPEFLTYFQNEAQLDKSGLPSDRFFAERPEGSVSTLKIQRTQQEDSAVYLCASSTLPGLGYNEQFFGPGTRLTVL.

The chain is built from TRBV18 and TRBJ2-4; D is ambiguous. Germline lookup yields CDR1 KGHSH and CDR2 LQKENI. This CDR3 spans 15 amino acids. The germline V and J ends were trimmed by 3 bases and 0 bases, with 9 bases remaining between them. The CDR3 DNA reads TGTGCCAGCTCACCGGAAAAACTAGCCAAAAACATTCAGTACTTC. It codes for CASSPEKLAKNIQYF. The full variable domain, with the rest looked up from reference TRBV18 and TRBJ2-4, is NAGVMQNPRHLVRRRGQEARLRCSPMKGHSHVYWYRQLPEEGLKFMVYLQKENIIDESGMPKERFSAEFPKEGPSILRIQQVVRGDSAAYFCASSPEKLAKNIQYFGAGTRLSVL.

Concerning this clonotype itself: Possible read error: a much larger clone is one base away. The CDR3 region is CASSAGTGKCEQYF. DNA of the CDR3: TGTGCCAGCAGCGCCGGGACAGGGAAGTGCGAGCAGTACTTC. This chain connects TRBV6-5 to TRBJ2-4, with 9 bases lining up with TRBD1. Near its end, the DNA agrees better with TRBJ2-7, so the J call may be wrong. The CDR3 runs to 14 residues. Germline assignment: CDR1 MNHEY and CDR2 SVGAGI.

This clonotype was detected once. The chain recombines TRBV5-5 with TRBJ2-1, with D possibly being TRBD1 (5 bases). CDR1 and CDR2 from the germline V gene are SGHKS and YYEKEE (reference sequence). V lost 0 bases to trimming and J lost 3 bases, with 16 bases between them. The length of the CDR3 is 17 residues. CDR3 nucleotide sequence: TGTGCCAGCAGCTTGGTCTTCAAGGGGCTCGGCTACAATGAGCAGTTCTTC. This sequence encodes CASSLVFKGLGYNEQFF.

In its sample, this clonotype was seen a few times. The chain has TRBV7-2 and TRBJ2-3; 12 bases align to TRBD1. The CDR3 loop spans 14 amino acids. Losses at the gene ends were 8 bases for V and 3 bases for J; bases not matched to a gene: 3. CDR1 is SGHTA and CDR2 is FQGNSA in the germline V gene. The CDR3 is CASGGQGATDTQYF. CDR3 sequence (DNA): TGTGCCAGCGGGGGACAGGGGGCAACAGATACGCAGTATTTT.

In regard to this clonotype: Since a much larger clone is just one base distant, this may be a read error. V and J are TRBV7-6 and TRBJ2-1, with 9 bases lining up with TRBD2. Germline CDR1 reads SGHVS; CDR2 reads FNYEAQ. The CDR3 contains 17 residues. DNA for the CDR3: TGTGCCGGCAGCTTATACCAGGGACTAGCTGCTTCTAATGAGCAGTTCTTC. It codes for CAGSLYQGLAASNEQFF.

As regards this clonotype: At one of its ends the junction is not consistent with the germline gene, which may arise from a read error. The chain employs TRBV12-3 or TRBV12-4 and TRBJ1-1; D gene uncertain. The CDR3 spans 13 residues. This CDR3 is CASSPQSLTEAFF. For the CDR3, the DNA is TGTGCTAGCAGCCCACAGTCGTTGACTGAAGCTTTCTTT.

The chain is built from TRBV12-3 or TRBV12-4 and TRBJ2-3; TRBD1 might be the D (6 bases). V lost 5 bases, J lost 0 bases, and 12 bases lay in between. The CDR3 has 15 amino acids. The CDR3 nucleotides read TGTGCCAGCAGTCCCCAGGGGATTAGCACAGATACGCAGTATTTT. Its translation is CASSPQGISTDTQYF.

The sample holds a few counts of this clonotype. The V call is TRBV14, the J call TRBJ2-7, with unresolved D. Trimming left V 3 bases short and J 1 base short, with 7 bases between. This CDR3 contains 13 residues. CDR1 and CDR2 from the germline V gene are SGHDN and FVKESK. In DNA form, the CDR3 reads TGTGCCAGCAGCCAGGCTTCTTCCTACGAGCAGTACTTC. Its protein is CASSQASSYEQYF.

This clonotype was observed a handful of times. The chain carries TRBV28 and TRBJ2-7; the D is unclear. V lost 5 bases, J lost 0 bases, and 17 bases lay in between. The CDR3 is 16 amino acids. Germline V gene lookup returns CDR1 MDHEN and CDR2 SYDVKM. CDR3 loop: CASSNSLKIHSYEQYF. CDR3 DNA sequence: TGTGCCAGCAGTAACTCCCTCAAAATCCACTCCTACGAGCAGTACTTC. The entire variable domain, with the rest obtained from reference TRBV28 and TRBJ2-7, is as follows: DVKVTQSSRYLVKRTGEKVFLECVQDMDHENMFWYRQDPGLGLRLIYFSYDVKMKEKGDIPEGYSVSREKKERFSLILESASTNQTSMYLCASSNSLKIHSYEQYFGPGTRLTVT.

This clonotype was counted between two and nine times. The gene calls are TRBV10-3 and TRBJ2-3; D is uncertain. Trimming stripped 0 bases from V and 1 base from J, with 5 bases between. The germline V gene encodes CDR1 ENHRY and CDR2 SYGVKD. The CDR3 is 14 amino acids. The chain's CDR3 is CAISESVGTDTQYF. CDR3 DNA: TGTGCCATCAGTGAGTCGGTAGGCACAGATACGCAGTATTTT.

This clonotype was found many times. The chain has TRBV29-1 and TRBJ2-7; 10 bases align to TRBD2. CDR3 length equals 14 residues. J gave up 5 bases and V 6 bases, and 10 bases lay outside the gene matches. CDR1 SQVTM and CDR2 ANQGSEA come from the germline V gene. CDR3 coding DNA: TGCAGCGTGGGAGCGGGAGGGCATGTGAACGAGCAGTACTTC. It translates to CSVGAGGHVNEQYF.

The chain is built from TRBV9 and TRBJ2-3; 7 nucleotides match TRBD1. Germline V gene sequence: CDR1 SGDLS, CDR2 YYNGEE. Germline trimming cut 3 bases from V and 4 bases from J; bases unmatched to any gene: 14. The CDR3 is made up of 17 amino acids. This chain's CDR3 is CASSAPPPGQYPDTQYF. CDR3 sequence (DNA): TGTGCCAGCAGCGCGCCCCCCCCGGGACAGTACCCAGATACGCAGTATTTT.

V and J are TRBV7-2 and TRBJ2-3, with TRBD1 matching 7 bases. The CDR3 has 17 residues. Germline CDR1 reads SGHTA; CDR2 reads FQGNSA. The V and J ends lost 0 bases and 8 bases, in that order; junction bases with no gene match: 14. As DNA, the CDR3 is TGTGCCAGCAGCTTAGCCCCACAGGGGATGGCGGTTACTACGCAGTATTTT. It yields the protein CASSLAPQGMAVTTQYF.

This clonotype was recorded a few times. This chain connects TRBV7-9 to TRBJ2-7; D uncertain. Germline CDR1 and CDR2: SEHNR and FQNEAQ (reference sequence). V was trimmed by 5 bases and J by 0 bases, leaving 17 bases between them. This CDR3 region has 16 residues. In DNA form, the CDR3 reads TGTGCCAGCAGCCACCTGGGTACCACCGACTCCTACGAGCAGTACTTC. Protein: CASSHLGTTDSYEQYF.